The 21 T cell receptor beta chains below were found in one sample sequenced in a study of blood T cells in healthy people across ages. A second PCR of about 7 to 12 cycles used a sample-barcoded 5' primer and a J-beta primer mix. TCRdb re-called the 5' RACE reads with MiXCR, one entry per CDR3 protein. This sample yields 1.5 million to 1.8 million distinct CDR3 sequences, of which about 42% are seen a single time; approximately 4% belongs to the top ten. The sample was blood. The receptors were sampled from a woman aged 18-29 years in good health.

This clonotype was found a few times. This chain uses TRBV20-1 with TRBJ1-5; no reliable D call. The CDR3 is 14 residues long. Trimming took 2 bases from V and 2 from J, leaving 10 bases between them. The germline CDR1 and CDR2 sequences are DFQATT and SNEGSKA (reference sequence). CDR3 in amino acids: CSARPPMGNQPQHF. CDR3 bases: TGCAGTGCTAGACCACCGATGGGCAATCAGCCCCAGCATTTT.

J is TRBJ2-5 and V is TRBV9, with TRBD1 matching over 12 bases. Looked up from germline, CDR1 is SGDLS and CDR2 is YYNGEE. J was trimmed by 11 bases and V by 0 bases; bases with no gene match: 11. This CDR3 region has 16 residues. The CDR3 here is CASSVAGTGGLNEQYF. DNA of the CDR3: TGTGCCAGCAGCGTAGCAGGGACAGGGGGCTTGAATGAGCAGTACTTC.

The V gene is TRBV3-1, the J gene TRBJ1-1; D is possibly TRBD1 (5 bases). Trimming stripped 0 bases from V and 10 bases from J, with 18 bases between. Germline loops: CDR1 LGHDT, CDR2 YNNKEL (reference sequence). CDR3 length equals 15 residues. DNA for the CDR3: TGTGCCAGCAGCCAAGAGGGGGTGCGGGGTTTAGGAGCTTTCTTT. Residues: CASSQEGVRGLGAFF.

The sample holds a few counts of this clonotype. The chain carries TRBV12-3 or TRBV12-4 and TRBJ2-5; perhaps TRBD1 as D (6 bases). The CDR3 sequence is 14 residues long. Trimming removed 5 bases from V and 5 bases from J, with 15 bases in between. CDR3 in DNA: TGTGCCAGCAGTACACGCGGGCAGGGGGAGACCCAGTACTTC. Amino acid sequence: CASSTRGQGETQYF.

This rearrangement joins TRBV5-1 to TRBJ2-3; tentatively, D is TRBD2 (5 bases). CDR3 length: 12 residues. Trimming took 4 bases from V and 5 from J, leaving 8 bases between them. The germline V gene has CDR1 SGHRS and CDR2 YFSETQ. The CDR3 is CASSPGKDTQYF. DNA for the CDR3: TGCGCCAGCAGCCCGGGAAAAGATACGCAGTATTTT.

This clonotype has at least ten counts. The J gene is TRBJ1-2, the V gene TRBV25-1; TRBD1 matches 11 bases. Per the germline V gene, CDR1 is MGHDK and CDR2 is SYGVNS. The CDR3 has 13 amino acids. The J segment lost 7 bases and the V segment lost 4 bases, leaving 2 bases of the junction unmatched. The CDR3 DNA sequence: TGTGCCAGCAGTGTCGGGACAGGGGGTGGCTACACCTTC. Translating it yields CASSVGTGGGYTF.

CDR3 DNA: TGTGCCAGCAGCCCTGAAGCGGGGCCGCTAAGTAGGAATGGCTACACCTTC. This translates into CASSPEAGPLSRNGYTF. The rearrangement uses TRBV9 and TRBJ1-2; TRBD1 might be the D (5 bases). Germline loops: CDR1 SGDLS, CDR2 YYNGEE. This CDR3 spans 17 amino acids. Trimming took off 4 bases at V and 6 bases at J, with 25 bases between the two ends.

In its sample, this clonotype was seen a few times. The rearrangement uses TRBV27 and TRBJ2-3; TRBD2 is a possible D gene (7 bases). Per the germline V gene, CDR1 is MNHEY and CDR2 is SMNVEV (reference sequence). The germline V and J ends were trimmed by 6 bases and 4 bases, with 17 bases remaining between them. The length of the CDR3 is 15 residues. CDR3 DNA sequence: TGTGCCAGCAGGGAGGGGGGCGGGAGCCCAGATACGCAGTATTTT. Amino acid sequence: CASREGGGSPDTQYF.

This clonotype has a handful of counts. V gene TRBV3-1 combines with J gene TRBJ2-7; no definite D call. Per germline, CDR1 LGHDT and CDR2 YNNKEL (reference sequence). The CDR3 covers 14 residues. Trimming took 1 base from V and 6 from J, leaving 13 bases between them. The CDR3 spells CASSQVGLSAEQYF. The CDR3 bases are TGTGCCAGCAGCCAAGTAGGGTTATCAGCCGAGCAGTACTTC.

In this sample, this clonotype turned up a few times. The chain carries TRBV14 and TRBJ1-4, with a weak D call TRBD1 (6 bases). This CDR3 region has 15 residues. The germline V gene has CDR1 SGHDN and CDR2 FVKESK. The V and J ends lost 2 bases and 4 bases respectively, with 11 bases between them. The CDR3 DNA follows: TGTGCCAGCAGCCAATGGACAGCGATTAATGAAAAACTGTTTTTT. It codes for CASSQWTAINEKLFF. The full variable domain, its missing parts supplied by reference TRBV14 and TRBJ1-4, is EAGVTQFPSHSVIEKGQTVTLRCDPISGHDNLYWYRRVMGKEIKFLLHFVKESKQDESGMPNNRFLAERTGGTYSTLKVQPAELEDSGVYFCASSQWTAINEKLFFGSGTQLSVL.

V gene TRBV12-3 or TRBV12-4 combines with J gene TRBJ2-5; D could derive from TRBD1 or TRBD2 (5 bases each). The V gene lost 5 bases and the J gene lost 5 bases, with 9 bases spanning the gap. CDR3 length: 12 amino acids. The CDR3 nucleotides are TGTGCCAGCAGTAACTGGGGGGAGACCCAGTACTTC. Residues: CASSNWGETQYF.

The chain combines TRBV4-2 with TRBJ1-2, with D maybe TRBD1 (5 bases). V dropped 1 base and J dropped 5 bases, with 17 bases sitting between them. CDR1 is LGHNA, CDR2 YNFKEQ, per germline. The CDR3 runs to 16 residues. The CDR3 DNA follows: TGTGCCAGCAGCCAAGCCGAAGCCGGGGGTGGATATGGCTACACCTTC. It translates to CASSQAEAGGGYGYTF.

Only one count was recorded for this clonotype. The chain joins TRBV18 to TRBJ2-5; D gene unclear. Germline V gene lookup returns CDR1 KGHSH and CDR2 LQKENI. This CDR3 contains 14 residues. The germline V and J ends were trimmed by 3 bases and 2 bases, with 10 bases remaining between them. CDR3 sequence: CASSPRLEQETQYF. In nucleotides, the CDR3 is TGTGCCAGCTCACCTCGACTGGAGCAAGAGACCCAGTACTTC. The variable domain in full, completed from reference TRBV18 and TRBJ2-5, reads NAGVMQNPRHLVRRRGQEARLRCSPMKGHSHVYWYRQLPEEGLKFMVYLQKENIIDESGMPKERFSAEFPKEGPSILRIQQVVRGDSAAYFCASSPRLEQETQYFGPGTRLLVL.

The CDR3 DNA reads TGTGCCAGCAGTTCCGTGACTAGCGGGAAGGACTACAATGAGCAGTTCTTC. Residues: CASSSVTSGKDYNEQFF. This sequence joins TRBV27 and TRBJ2-1, with 11 positions matching TRBD2. CDR1 MNHEY and CDR2 SMNVEV come from the germline V gene (reference sequence). V shed 4 bases and J 3 bases; nucleotides not matched to a gene: 8. The CDR3 is 17 amino acids.

As DNA, the CDR3 is TGCAGTGCACTTCGTTCCTCTGGGACGTTGACTAACTATGGCTACACCTTC. Translating it yields CSALRSSGTLTNYGYTF. This sequence joins TRBV20-1 and TRBJ1-2; D possibly corresponds to TRBD1 (5 bases). Trimming stripped 6 bases from V and 0 bases from J, with 23 bases between. Germline lookup yields CDR1 DFQATT and CDR2 SNEGSKA (reference sequence). The CDR3 spans 17 residues.

The chain employs TRBV9 and TRBJ2-7; TRBD2 matches 11 bases. Trimming cost V 0 bases and J 6 bases; bases outside gene matches: 8. The germline gives CDR1 SGDLS, CDR2 YYNGEE. The CDR3 contains 16 residues. The CDR3 here is CASSVGILAGEVEQYF. The CDR3 nucleotides are TGTGCCAGCAGCGTAGGAATACTAGCGGGAGAGGTCGAGCAGTACTTC.

This clonotype appeared a few times. This rearrangement joins TRBV4-1 to TRBJ2-5, with 9 bases aligning to TRBD1. This CDR3 region has 14 residues. Germline V gene sequence: CDR1 MGHRA, CDR2 YSYEKL. The V and J ends lost 5 bases and 7 bases, in that order; junction bases with no gene match: 8. This chain's CDR3 is CASSSTGGRWTQYF. CDR3 sequence (DNA): TGCGCCAGCAGCTCGACAGGGGGGCGCTGGACCCAGTACTTC.

The CDR3 region has the DNA TGTGCCAGCAGCCGAACAGACAGGACCCCCGTCAGAGTAGTTGGCTACACCTTC. The encoded protein is CASSRTDRTPVRVVGYTF. V gene TRBV5-5 combines with J gene TRBJ1-2, with a weak D call TRBD1 (6 bases). This CDR3 has 18 residues. Per the germline V gene, CDR1 is SGHKS and CDR2 is YYEKEE (reference sequence). Trimming left V 4 bases short and J 7 bases short, with 29 bases between.

This clonotype was recorded a few times. The chain couples TRBV4-3 to TRBJ2-1, with a tentative D call TRBD2 (7 bases). The CDR3 is 15 residues long. Germline V gene lookup returns CDR1 LGHNA and CDR2 YSLEER. V shed 4 bases and J shed 4 bases, with 14 bases lying between them. The CDR3 loop is CASSPGEGRYNEQFF. DNA of the CDR3: TGCGCCAGCAGCCCAGGGGAGGGGAGGTACAATGAGCAGTTCTTC.

The chain joins TRBV18 to TRBJ2-5, with unresolved D. The V end lost 2 bases, the J end lost 2 bases, and 6 bases lay between the germline ends. CDR3 length equals 13 residues. The germline V gene has CDR1 KGHSH and CDR2 LQKENI. CDR3 sequence reads: CASSPSEQETQYF. The CDR3 DNA follows: TGTGCCAGCTCACCATCAGAGCAAGAGACCCAGTACTTC.

A few counts support this clonotype. V is TRBV7-3 and J is TRBJ2-5; D perhaps matches TRBD2 (5 bases). CDR1 and CDR2 from the germline V gene are SGHTA and FQGTGA. V dropped 2 bases and J dropped 1 base, with 11 bases sitting between them. The length of the CDR3 is 15 residues. CDR3 in DNA: TGTGCCAGCAGCTTAGGGAGTAGTCGCCAAGAGACCCAGTACTTC. It yields the protein CASSLGSSRQETQYF.